This T cell receptor beta chain was observed in a study of T cell changes during pregnancy in multiple sclerosis. This clone was seen only once. TCRdb keeps only in-frame clones here, not all; method: immunoSEQ multiplex PCR. The sample carries over 50,000 clones, 80% to 90% recorded once. Here the sequenced sample was CD4+ T cells from peripheral blood mononuclear cells, taken in the third trimester of pregnancy. This clonotype originated in a female donor with multiple sclerosis, enrolled in a pregnancy study.

CDR3 amino acids: CASSPFEGDGLSNEKLFF. CDR3 nucleotides: TGTGCCAGCAGCCCGTTTGAGGGAGATGGGTTATCTAATGAAAAACTGTTTTTT. The chain has TRBV14 and TRBJ1-4; D gene ambiguous. Germline loops: CDR1 SGHDN, CDR2 FVKESK. The CDR3 totals 18 residues. With 4 bases removed from V and 3 bases from J, the gap between germline ends came to 21 bases.